The 14 T cell receptor beta chains below were found in one sample sequenced in a study of beta chain features in type 1 diabetes. Expressed TCRB transcripts were sequenced because the entire RNA isolate underwent reverse transcription. The table came from immunoSEQ multiplex PCR; TCRdb's copy has only in-frame clones and leaves some out. The sample contains more than 300,000 clones, roughly 13% of which appear only once. Sequenced: naive CD4+ T cells from blood. All receptors derive from a young man in good health.

This clone has more than one count but fewer than ten. The rearrangement uses TRBV2 and TRBJ2-1; weak D call: TRBD1 (5 bases). The V end was cut by 10 bases, the J end by 11 bases, with 15 bases between. In germline, CDR1 is SNHLY, CDR2 FYNNEI. This CDR3 spans 11 amino acids. CDR3 sequence (DNA): TGTGCCACCGAAGGGGAAATTAAGCAGTTCTTC. Protein product: CATEGEIKQFF.

The J gene is TRBJ2-5, the V gene TRBV7-2; D perhaps matches TRBD1 (5 bases). CDR1 is SGHTA, CDR2 FQGNSA, per germline. The CDR3 extends over 14 amino acids. V lost 5 bases and J lost 4, with 14 bases in between. The CDR3 region has the DNA TGTGCCAGCAGCGTCTTAGGGGATGGAGAGACCCAGTACTTC. Its protein is CASSVLGDGETQYF.

The V call is TRBV5-1, the J call TRBJ2-5; maybe TRBD2 (5 bases). Trimming removed 0 bases from V and 6 bases from J, with 15 bases in between. The CDR3 contains 15 residues. CDR1 is SGHRS and CDR2 is YFSETQ in the germline V gene. CDR3 DNA sequence: TGCGCCAGCAGCTTGGATGATCAGGAGCGGCAGACCCAGTACTTC. This encodes CASSLDDQERQTQYF.

This clone was detected a few times. The chain carries TRBV28 and TRBJ2-7, with TRBD1 matching over 7 bases. The junction had 10 bases not matched to a gene; V was cut back by 5 bases and J by 0 bases. CDR3 length: 16 amino acids. Germline V gene data show CDR1 as MDHEN and CDR2 as SYDVKM. The CDR3 DNA is TGTGCCAGCAGTGGGGAAGTGGGACAGCCCTCCTACGAGCAGTACTTC. Residues: CASSGEVGQPSYEQYF.

This clone has a handful of counts. A read error may produce the germline difference seen at one junction end. This chain connects TRBV29-1 to TRBJ1-1; possibly TRBD1 for D (5 bases). The CDR3 is made up of 10 amino acids. CDR1 and CDR2 from the germline V gene are SQVTM and ANQGSEA. CDR3 nucleotide sequence: TGTGGGGGGGTGAACACTGAAGCTTTCTTT. This gives the protein CGGVNTEAFF.

Only a few counts were recorded for this clone. This same CDR3 is encoded by further DNA sequences in the sample. This chain uses TRBV29-1 with TRBJ1-1, with 7 bases identical to TRBD1. CDR1 is SQVTM, CDR2 ANQGSEA, per germline. V shed 3 bases and J 0 bases; nucleotides not matched to a gene: 1. This CDR3 is built from 13 residues. The CDR3 here is CSVEGTVNTEAFF. As DNA, the CDR3 is TGCAGCGTTGAGGGGACAGTGAACACTGAAGCTTTCTTT.

The chain joins TRBV16 to TRBJ1-2; 8 nucleotides line up with TRBD1. The CDR3 runs to 14 residues. J lost 3 bases, V lost 0 bases, and 0 bases had no gene match. From germline, CDR1 is KGHSY and CDR2 FQNENV. The CDR3 here is CASSQSGQDYGYTF. In DNA, the CDR3 is TGTGCCAGCAGCCAATCGGGACAGGACTATGGCTACACCTTC.

This clone was found a few times. The V and J genes are TRBV7-9 and TRBJ2-3; D might be TRBD1 (5 bases). The CDR3 is made up of 14 amino acids. Germline lookup yields CDR1 SEHNR and CDR2 FQNEAQ (reference sequence). Trimming left V 5 bases short and J 6 bases short, with 15 bases between. The CDR3, as DNA: TGTGCCAGCAGCCCAGGGTTTAGTTCGGATACGCAGTATTTT. Encoded protein: CASSPGFSSDTQYF.

Only a few counts were recorded for this clone. The chain has TRBV7-2 and TRBJ2-5, with TRBD2 identical over 9 bases. This CDR3 has 16 amino acids. The ends lost 0 bases at V and 5 bases at J; junction bases unmatched: 7. Germline CDR1 and CDR2: SGHTA and FQGNSA. The CDR3 loop reads CASSLAVASGIETQYF. In DNA, the CDR3 is TGTGCCAGCAGCTTAGCAGTGGCTAGCGGGATTGAGACCCAGTACTTC.

This clone has just a few counts. The J gene is TRBJ2-1, the V gene TRBV11-2; 8 bases map to TRBD2. Trimming removed 6 bases from V and 4 bases from J; junction bases left unmatched: 11. CDR1 and CDR2 from the germline V gene are SGHAT and FQNNGV. The CDR3 covers 16 residues. In DNA, the CDR3 is TGTGCCAGCAGGAAGCCGGGAGGGCCGGGTTACAATGAGCAGTTCTTC. Its protein product is CASRKPGGPGYNEQFF.

This clone was seen only a few times. The V gene is TRBV30, the J gene TRBJ1-1; D is perhaps TRBD1 (5 bases). The CDR3 extends over 12 amino acids. V was pared by 3 bases and J by 10 bases, with 15 bases between. CDR1 is GTSNPN, CDR2 SVGIG, per germline (reference sequence). The CDR3 bases are TGTGCCTGGAGCAGGGATCAGCCAGCAGCTTTCTTT. It translates to CAWSRDQPAAFF.

The table lists this clone with a few counts. V gene TRBV7-6 combines with J gene TRBJ2-5; D unresolved. This CDR3 spans 13 amino acids. The V end lost 3 bases, the J end lost 1 base, and 6 bases lay between the germline ends. CDR1 and CDR2 (germline): SGHVS, FNYEAQ. The CDR3 DNA reads TGTGCCAGCAGCTTCTACGGCCAAGAGACCCAGTACTTC. This codes for CASSFYGQETQYF. Using reference TRBV7-6 and TRBJ2-5 for the parts outside the CDR3, the full variable domain is GAGVSQSPRYKVTKRGQDVALRCDPISGHVSLYWYRQALGQGPEFLTYFNYEAQQDKSGLPNDRFSAERPEGSISTLTIQRTEQRDSAMYRCASSFYGQETQYFGPGTRLLVL.

The chain uses TRBV25-1 and TRBJ2-1, with 9 bases identical to TRBD1. Germline V lookup: CDR1 MGHDK, CDR2 SYGVNS. The CDR3 sequence is 15 residues long. The V gene end was trimmed by 2 bases and the J gene end by 5 bases; junction bases not matched to a gene: 4. The CDR3 DNA reads TGTGCCAGCAGTGAAGGGACAGGGTCCCACAATGAGCAGTTCTTC. This sequence encodes CASSEGTGSHNEQFF.

The chain joins TRBV19 to TRBJ1-1; no definite D call. The germline V gene encodes CDR1 LNHDA and CDR2 SQIVND (reference sequence). The CDR3 consists of 15 residues. Trimming took off 5 bases at V and 12 bases at J, with 25 bases between the two ends. CDR3 protein: CASSRRGPSGLGTFF. CDR3 bases: TGTGCCAGTAGTCGGCGCGGTCCCAGCGGGTTAGGAACTTTCTTT.